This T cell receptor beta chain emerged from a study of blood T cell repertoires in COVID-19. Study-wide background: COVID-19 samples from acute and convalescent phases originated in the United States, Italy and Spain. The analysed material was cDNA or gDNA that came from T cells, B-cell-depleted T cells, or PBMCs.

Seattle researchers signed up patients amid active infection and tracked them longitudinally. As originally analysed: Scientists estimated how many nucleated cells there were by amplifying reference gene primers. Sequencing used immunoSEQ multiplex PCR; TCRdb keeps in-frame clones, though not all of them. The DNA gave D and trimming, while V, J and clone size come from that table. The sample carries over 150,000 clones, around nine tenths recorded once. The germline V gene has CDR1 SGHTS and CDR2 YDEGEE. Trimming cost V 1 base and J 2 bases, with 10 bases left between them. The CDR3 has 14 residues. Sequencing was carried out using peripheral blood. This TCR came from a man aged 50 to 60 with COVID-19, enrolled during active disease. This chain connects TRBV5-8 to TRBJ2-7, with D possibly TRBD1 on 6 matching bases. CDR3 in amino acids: CASSLKGGTYEQYF. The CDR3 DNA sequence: TGTGCCAGCAGCTTGAAAGGGGGAACCTACGAGCAGTACTTC.